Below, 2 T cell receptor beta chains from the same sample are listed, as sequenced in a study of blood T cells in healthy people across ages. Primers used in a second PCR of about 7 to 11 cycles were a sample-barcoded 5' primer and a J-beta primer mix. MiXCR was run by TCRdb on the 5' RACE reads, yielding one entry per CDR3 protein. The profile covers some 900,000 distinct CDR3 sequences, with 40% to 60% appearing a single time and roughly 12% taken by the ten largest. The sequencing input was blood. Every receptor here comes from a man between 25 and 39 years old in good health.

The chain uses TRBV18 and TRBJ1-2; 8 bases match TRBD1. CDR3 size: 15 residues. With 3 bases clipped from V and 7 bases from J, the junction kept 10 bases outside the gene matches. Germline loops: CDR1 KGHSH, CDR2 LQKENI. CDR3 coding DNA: TGTGCCAGCTCACCCACGGACAGGGCACCCCGTGGCTACACCTTC. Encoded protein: CASSPTDRAPRGYTF.

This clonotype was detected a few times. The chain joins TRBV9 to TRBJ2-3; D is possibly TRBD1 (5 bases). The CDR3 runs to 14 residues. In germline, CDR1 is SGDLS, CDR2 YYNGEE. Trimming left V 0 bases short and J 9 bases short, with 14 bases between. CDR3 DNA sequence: TGTGCCAGCAGCGTAGCTCGGCAGGGCCGCACGCAGTATTTT. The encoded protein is CASSVARQGRTQYF. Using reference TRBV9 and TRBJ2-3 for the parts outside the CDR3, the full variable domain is DSGVTQTPKHLITATGQRVTLRCSPRSGDLSVYWYQQSLDQGLQFLIQYYNGEERAKGNILERFSAQQFPDLHSELNLSSLELGDSALYFCASSVARQGRTQYFGPGTRLTVL.